This entry describes one T cell receptor (beta chain). Antigen unknown. The entry originates in a study of a mutant IDH1 vaccine in newly diagnosed glioma. Documented time point: week 5, during vaccination. Topical imiquimod was applied with each vaccine dose, which held 300 ug of mutant IDH1 20-mer peptide. Profiling relied on immunoSEQ multiplex PCR, and the TCRdb table lists in-frame clones only, not all of them. The repertoire holds just under 80,000 clones, with about 91% as singletons. The CDR3 has 13 amino acids. Deletions cut 0 bases from V and 4 bases from J, with 6 bases between. Looked up from germline, CDR1 is SGHRS and CDR2 is YFSETQ.

This material consisted of PBMCs, taken from a glioma patient whose treatment included an IDH1 peptide vaccine. The chain uses TRBV5-1 and TRBJ2-3; no definite D call. This receptor was obtained from a woman aged 45 to 65 with glioma. The chain's CDR3 is CASSLAGSDTQYF. The CDR3 coding sequence is TGCGCCAGCAGCTTGGCCGGGTCAGATACGCAGTATTTT. Full variable domain (remainder filled in from reference TRBV5-1 and TRBJ2-3): KAGVTQTPRYLIKTRGQQVTLSCSPISGHRSVSWYQQTPGQGLQFLFEYFSETQRNKGNFPGRFSGRQFSNSRSEMNVSTLELGDSALYLCASSLAGSDTQYFGPGTRLTVL.